This TCR beta chain was sequenced during a study of T cells after yellow fever vaccination. Trimming took 3 bases from V and 1 from J, leaving 12 bases between them. The CDR3 extends over 15 amino acids. Looked up from germline, CDR1 is LNHDA and CDR2 is SQIVND (reference sequence). General study points: Booster samples showed a return of most primary-vaccination clones (under 97% CD4, about 87% CD8).

With regard to this clonotype: Its matching antigen is unknown.

In TCRdb, the 5' RACE reads were re-called with MiXCR into one record per CDR3 protein. The data contain fewer than 350,000 distinct CDR3 sequences, roughly 9.4% of them singletons. Sequences were derived from PBMCs, sampled on the day of the first yellow fever vaccination. The V call is TRBV19, the J call TRBJ1-1; D is possibly TRBD1 (6 bases). This TCR came from a man aged 18 to 29 who received the YFV17D yellow fever vaccine. The DNA of the CDR3 is TGTGCCAGTAGTATTGGGTCGACAGGGAACACTGAAGCTTTCTTT. Its translation: CASSIGSTGNTEAFF. The complete variable domain, with remaining parts taken from reference TRBV19 and TRBJ1-1, reads DGGITQSPKYLFRKEGQNVTLSCEQNLNHDAMYWYRQDPGQGLRLIYYSQIVNDFQKGDIAEGYSVSREKKESFPLTVTSAQKNPTAFYLCASSIGSTGNTEAFFGQGTRLTVV.